This T cell receptor (beta chain) stems from a study of blood T cells in healthy people across ages. Germline values: CDR1 MDHEN, CDR2 SYDVKM. CDR3 size: 17 residues. The ends lost 7 bases at V and 3 bases at J; junction bases unmatched: 16. This clonotype was counted a few times. Every sample gave at least 5.5 micrograms of total RNA when it was extracted. Primed by a sample-barcoded 5' primer and a J-beta primer mix, a second PCR proceeded for roughly 7 to 12 cycles. A template-switch adaptor containing 12 random nucleotides labeled each cDNA molecule. TCRdb processed the 5' RACE reads anew with MiXCR; each CDR3 protein has one entry. The table shows 600,000 to 850,000 distinct CDR3 sequences, with roughly 25% occurring only once. These data also featured in a second study, about T cells of mothers and their children. That study reports: A few healthy Caucasian mothers and their six children were the donors.

Sequencing was done on a sample of blood. The clonotype comes from a boy under 18 in good health. This sequence joins TRBV28 and TRBJ1-1; TRBD1 agrees at 8 bases. The CDR3 sequence is CASTSPIPQGGDTEAFF. The DNA of the CDR3 is TGTGCCAGCACCTCCCCCATTCCACAGGGGGGGGACACTGAAGCTTTCTTT.